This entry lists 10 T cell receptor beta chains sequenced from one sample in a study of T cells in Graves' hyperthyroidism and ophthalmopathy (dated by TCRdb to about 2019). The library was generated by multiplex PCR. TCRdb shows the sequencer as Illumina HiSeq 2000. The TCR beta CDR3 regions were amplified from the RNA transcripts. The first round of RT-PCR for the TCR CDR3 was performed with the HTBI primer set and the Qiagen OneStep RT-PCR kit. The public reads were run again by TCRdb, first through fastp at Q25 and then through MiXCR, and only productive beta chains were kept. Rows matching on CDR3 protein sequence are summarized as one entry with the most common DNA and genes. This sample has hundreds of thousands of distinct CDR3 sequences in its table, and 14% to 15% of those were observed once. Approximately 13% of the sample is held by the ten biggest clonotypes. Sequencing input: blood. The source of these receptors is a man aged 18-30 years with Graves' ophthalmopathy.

The CDR3 nucleotides read TGCGCCAGCAGCTTGCGGTCTAGCGGGTATGAGCAGTTCTTC. Amino acids: CASSLRSSGYEQFF. The J gene is TRBJ2-1, the V gene TRBV5-1; 8 bases are shared with TRBD2. The CDR3 spans 14 residues. J gave up 8 bases and V 1 base, and 5 bases lay outside the gene matches. Germline CDR1 SGHRS, CDR2 YFSETQ.

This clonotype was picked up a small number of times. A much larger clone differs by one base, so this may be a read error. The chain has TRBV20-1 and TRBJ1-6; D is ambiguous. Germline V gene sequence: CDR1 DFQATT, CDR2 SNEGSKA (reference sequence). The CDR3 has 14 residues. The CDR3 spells CSATFGTANSPRHF. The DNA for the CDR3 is TGCAGTGCCACATTCGGAACAGCGAATTCACCCCGCCACTTT.

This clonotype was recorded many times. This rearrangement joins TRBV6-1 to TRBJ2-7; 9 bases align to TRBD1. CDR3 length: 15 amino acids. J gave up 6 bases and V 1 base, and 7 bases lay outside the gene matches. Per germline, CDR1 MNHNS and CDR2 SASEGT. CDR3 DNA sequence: TGTGCCAGCAGTGAAGGGACAGGGGAAATTTTCGAGCAGTACTTC. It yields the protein CASSEGTGEIFEQYF.

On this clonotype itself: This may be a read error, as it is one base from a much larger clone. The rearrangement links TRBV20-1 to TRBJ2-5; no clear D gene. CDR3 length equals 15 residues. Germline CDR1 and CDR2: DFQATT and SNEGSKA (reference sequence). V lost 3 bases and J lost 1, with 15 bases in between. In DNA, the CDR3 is TGCAGTGCTAGTGTCGTGGTGGATGTCCAAGAGACCCAGTACTTC. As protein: CSASVVVDVQETQYF.

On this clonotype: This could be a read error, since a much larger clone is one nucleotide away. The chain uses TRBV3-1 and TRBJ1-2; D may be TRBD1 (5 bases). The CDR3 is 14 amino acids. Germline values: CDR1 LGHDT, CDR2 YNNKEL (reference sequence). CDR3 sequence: CTSSPGPTEYGYTF. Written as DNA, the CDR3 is TGTACCAGCAGCCCCGGGCCGACAGAATATGGCTACACCTTC.

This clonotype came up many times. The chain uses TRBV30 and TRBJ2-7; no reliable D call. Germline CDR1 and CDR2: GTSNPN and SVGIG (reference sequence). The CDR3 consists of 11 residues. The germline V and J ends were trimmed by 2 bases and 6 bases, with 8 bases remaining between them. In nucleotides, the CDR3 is TGTGCCTGGAGTCTGGGGATCGAGCAGTACTTC. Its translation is CAWSLGIEQYF.

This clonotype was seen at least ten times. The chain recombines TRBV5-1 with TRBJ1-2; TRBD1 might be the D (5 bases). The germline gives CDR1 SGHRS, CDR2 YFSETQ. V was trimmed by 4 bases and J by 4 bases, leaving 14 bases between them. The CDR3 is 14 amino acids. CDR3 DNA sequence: TGCGCCAGCAGCACTGGGACTCAAGGCTATGGCTACACCTTC. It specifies CASSTGTQGYGYTF.

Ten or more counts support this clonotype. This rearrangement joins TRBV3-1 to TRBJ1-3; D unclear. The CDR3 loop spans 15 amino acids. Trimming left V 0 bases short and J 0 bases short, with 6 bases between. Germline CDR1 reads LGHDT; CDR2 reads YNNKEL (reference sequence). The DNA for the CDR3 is TGTGCCAGCAGCCAAGATTGGGGCTCTGGAAACACCATATATTTT. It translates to CASSQDWGSGNTIYF. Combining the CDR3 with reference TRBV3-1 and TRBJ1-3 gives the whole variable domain DTAVSQTPKYLVTQMGNDKSIKCEQNLGHDTMYWYKQDSKKFLKIMFSYNNKELIINETVPNRFSPKSPDKAHLNLHINSLELGDSAVYFCASSQDWGSGNTIYFGEGSWLTVV.

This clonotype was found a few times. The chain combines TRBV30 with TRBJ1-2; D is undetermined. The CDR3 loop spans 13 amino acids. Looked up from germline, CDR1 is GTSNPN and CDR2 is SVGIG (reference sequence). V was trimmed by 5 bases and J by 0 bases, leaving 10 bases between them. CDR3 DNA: TGTGCCTGGGGAGGGCAGTCTAACTATGGCTACACCTTC. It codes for CAWGGQSNYGYTF.

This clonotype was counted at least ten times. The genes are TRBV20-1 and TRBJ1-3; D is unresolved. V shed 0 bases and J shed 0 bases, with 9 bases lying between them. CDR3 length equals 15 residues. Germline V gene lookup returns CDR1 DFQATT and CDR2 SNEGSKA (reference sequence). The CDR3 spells CSARDGRNSGNTIYF. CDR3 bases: TGCAGTGCTAGAGATGGGCGGAACTCTGGAAACACCATATATTTT.